The clone carrying this T cell receptor (beta chain) was detected ten times or more. Antigen specificity is unknown. The record originates from a study of T cell repertoires in cytomegalovirus infection. Findings of the study overall: HLA-C-restricted CMV-specific TCR beta clonotypes were dominant in the ex vivo response.

MiXCR, applied by TCRdb to the reads, yields one record per CDR3 protein. The repertoire has some 920,000 distinct CDR3 sequences, under 40% of them found once; the top ten carry 10% to 15%. Germline-derived CDR1 and CDR2 are LGHNA and YSLEER. This CDR3 is built from 16 residues. The V gene lost 4 bases and the J gene lost 4 bases, with 19 bases spanning the gap. This TCR derives from a human donor in good health (CMV status not recorded). Some clones in this sample may be carry-over from other donors' samples. This chain connects TRBV4-3 to TRBJ1-2, with D possibly being TRBD1 (6 bases). The sample was cultured CD8+ T cells from PBMCs, taken from culture after CMV antigen stimulation. The CDR3: CASSPGRGDNPYGYTF. The CDR3 DNA reads TGCGCCAGCAGCCCTGGTCGGGGGGACAATCCCTATGGCTACACCTTC.